These 7 T cell receptor beta chains came from one sample sequenced in a study of cytomegalovirus exposure and HLA in healthy donors. PCR was performed using 60 Vbeta and 13 Jbeta primers. Method: immunoSEQ multiplex PCR; TCRdb's copy keeps in-frame clones and lacks some. Here the sample spans some 190,000 clones, 85% being singletons. The sample was PBMCs. These receptors were taken from a boy aged 2 to 10 in good health and CMV-seronegative.

The chain uses TRBV2 and TRBJ2-2; possible D gene TRBD1, 5 bases. CDR3 size: 15 residues. The germline CDR1 and CDR2 sequences are SNHLY and FYNNEI. Trimming left V 4 bases short and J 2 bases short, with 11 bases between. CDR3 sequence reads: CASSGSQGNTGELFF. DNA of the CDR3: TGTGCCAGCAGTGGGTCCCAGGGAAACACCGGGGAGCTGTTTTTT.

V usage is TRBV27 and J usage is TRBJ2-1; D call uncertain. Germline lookup yields CDR1 MNHEY and CDR2 SMNVEV (reference sequence). The CDR3 consists of 13 residues. Trimming took 3 bases from V and 5 from J, leaving 8 bases between them. As DNA, the CDR3 is TGTGCCAGCAGTTTCACCCAGAACAATGAGCAGTTCTTC. It encodes CASSFTQNNEQFF.

The J gene is TRBJ2-3, the V gene TRBV11-3; D perhaps matches TRBD1 (6 bases). The CDR3 length is 14 residues. V dropped 0 bases and J dropped 10 bases, with 14 bases sitting between them. The germline V gene encodes CDR1 SGHNT and CDR2 YENEEA. The CDR3: CASSLDQGQSAQYF. The CDR3 DNA reads TGTGCCAGCAGCTTAGATCAAGGACAGTCAGCGCAGTATTTT.

CDR3: CASSWSGTEQETQYF. The CDR3 nucleotides read TGCGCCAGCAGCTGGTCCGGGACAGAGCAAGAGACCCAGTACTTC. The chain couples TRBV5-1 to TRBJ2-5, with 7 bases lining up with TRBD1. V lost 3 bases to trimming and J lost 2 bases; unmatched junction nucleotides: 7. The CDR3 runs 15 residues. Per germline, CDR1 SGHRS and CDR2 YFSETQ.

Written as DNA, the CDR3 is TGTGCCAGCAGCAAAAGCGGGAGCGAGGTGGGCTACTTC. Residues: CASSKSGSEVGYF. This sequence joins TRBV5-4 and TRBJ2-4; TRBD2 aligns across 8 bases. Germline CDR1 reads SGHNT; CDR2 reads YYREEE (reference sequence). V lost 4 bases and J lost 16; bases outside the gene matches: 13. This CDR3 has 13 residues.

V is TRBV27 and J is TRBJ2-7, with TRBD2 identical over 8 bases. V trimming: 0 bases; J trimming: 3 bases; junction bases outside the gene matches: 7. The CDR3 has 16 amino acids. Germline CDR1 and CDR2: MNHEY and SMNVEV (reference sequence). CDR3 loop: CASSLSGAGGIYEQYV. CDR3 DNA: TGTGCCAGCAGTTTATCCGGCGCGGGGGGTATCTACGAGCAGTACGTC.

The chain employs TRBV7-9 and TRBJ2-3; 12 bases map to TRBD2. Germline V gene lookup returns CDR1 SEHNR and CDR2 FQNEAQ (reference sequence). J was trimmed by 4 bases and V by 5 bases; bases with no gene match: 7. The CDR3 is 16 amino acids. CDR3 amino acids: CASSPRTSGDADTQYF. CDR3 sequence (DNA): TGTGCCAGCAGCCCACGGACTAGCGGGGATGCAGATACGCAGTATTTT. Complete variable domain (other parts from reference TRBV7-9 and TRBJ2-3): DTGVSQNPRHKITKRGQNVTFRCDPISEHNRLYWYRQTLGQGPEFLTYFQNEAQLEKSRLLSDRFSAERPKGSFSTLEIQRTEQGDSAMYLCASSPRTSGDADTQYFGPGTRLTVL.